This TCR beta chain was sequenced during a study of blood T cell repertoires in COVID-19 (TCRdb year 2020). Study-wide context: Samples from collaborators originated in the United States, Italy and Spain and spanned both the acute and convalescent phases of COVID-19. Sample metadata almost always included a de-identified subject ID, COVID-19 status, age in years and sex. A freely available public database, intended as a resource for researchers studying the immune response to SARS-CoV-2, is where the repertoires were released. The dataset comprised deeply sampled blood TCRbeta repertoires from subjects exposed to, actively infected with, or recovered from COVID-19. Samples came from the ongoing ImmuneRACE study (first 160 participants) plus 1,254 subjects from 6 global collaborators. Where available, HLA class I and class II types were obtained from metadata supplied by the sample provider rather than from assay-based typing. The material from the prospective study consisted of cDNA or gDNA derived from T cells, B-cell-depleted T cells, or PBMCs. Broad study findings and their caveats: How much clinical and demographic metadata was included differed by source and by participant, and the metadata was provided uncurated.

Note on this clone: The specificity of this receptor is unknown. Within one base of it there is no much larger clone, and no base qualities were kept.

The immunoSEQ Assay, a bias-controlled multiplex PCR, was used to amplify TCRbeta CDR3 regions from genomic DNA. For the original study's pipeline: Within the assay, amplification of reference gene primers was used to estimate how many nucleated cells each sample contained. To quantify the absolute abundance of each unique TCRbeta CDR3 rearrangement, sequence reads were collapsed and filtered. For each sample, productive Simpson clonality was calculated by taking the square root of Simpson's diversity index across productive rearrangements. As stored in TCRdb, this immuneACCESS dataset retains in-frame rearrangements with V and J assigned. A fraction of the clones does not appear; measured against another copy, unresolved V genes explain less than half of the discrepancy, and the remainder lacks a known reason. The DNA was the basis for D and trimming; V, J and clone size are from that table. Counted in this sample were about 270,000 clones; approximately 89% of them appeared once. The ten largest account for less than 3.5% of the sample.

Enrolling through a virtual design, the prospective study's participants ranged in age from roughly 18 to 89 years and lived across roughly 24 United States geographic areas. In the prospective study, cohorts were assigned on the basis of participant-reported clinical history obtained from a screening survey and a study questionnaire. Exposed participants had been in contact with someone with a PCR-confirmed or clinician-diagnosed COVID-19 case within 2 weeks of study entry. In the prospective study, whole blood, serum and a nasopharyngeal or oropharyngeal swab were collected from each participant by mobile phlebotomists. Additional blood draws and questionnaires over an approximately 2-month period could optionally be provided by prospective study participants. Before DNA extraction, blood samples from the prospective study were shipped at room temperature or frozen. Based on the germline V gene, the CDR1 and CDR2 sequences are MGHDK and SYGVNS. The CDR3 contains 18 residues, cysteine and phenylalanine counted. The kept DNA is CDR3 alone, 54 bases in frame from the first base. The V end gives up 4 bases and the J end 4 bases, leaving 8 bases in the junction not matched to a gene.

This chain joins TRBV25-1 to TRBJ2-2, and TRBD2 aligns with 14 junction nucleotides. The receptor was isolated from a man aged 35-49 years who had been exposed to COVID-19. The source material was PBMCs or T cells enriched from blood (not recorded which). CDR3 sequence: CASSVVGLAGVATGELFF. The nucleotide sequence is given as TGTGCCAGCAGTGTTGTGGGACTAGCGGGAGTAGCCACCGGGGAGCTGTTTTTT.